This T cell receptor (beta chain) appears in the sequencing data of a study of human T cells and chemical hapten exposure. Time point in this sample: pre-sensitization, week 0. The treatment denotes: therapeutic diphenylcyclopropenone sensitization with weekly scalp DPC. Each CDR3 protein is one row after TCRdb ran MiXCR on the RACE reads. Of about 42,000 distinct CDR3 sequences in the sample, 12% were seen once. This clonotype was detected ten times or more. Source: whole blood, taken in connection with sensitization to the hapten diphenylcyclopropenone (DPC). The clonotype comes from a woman aged 30 to 39 with alopecia areata. Some clones in this sample may be carry-over from other donors' samples.

The CDR3: CASSPIFTGELFF. CDR3 DNA sequence: TGTGCCAGCAGCCCTATTTTTACCGGGGAGCTGTTTTTT. This chain links TRBV7-2 with TRBJ2-2; unclear D gene. This CDR3 is built from 13 residues. V lost 5 bases and J lost 5, with 9 bases in between. In germline, CDR1 is SGHTA, CDR2 FQGNSA.